Listed below are T cell receptor beta chains from one sample, sequenced in a study of T cells in Graves' hyperthyroidism and ophthalmopathy. From the multiplex PCR reads, TCRdb called clonotypes with MiXCR, one entry per CDR3 protein. Among approximately 360,000 distinct CDR3 sequences, around a quarter were seen once, and the ten largest hold 73%. The sequencing sample was made of blood. All receptors come from a man aged 45-65 years with Graves' hyperthyroidism. CDR3s include the opening cysteine and the closing phenylalanine or tryptophan. The order of the fields is D gene, J gene, clone size, V gene, CDR3 protein, CDR3 DNA. D genes are given only for firm matches. Expanded clones get a size class; other rows say once, few or many, or leave the size out.

d_call: TRBD2; j_call: TRBJ2-2; clone_size: few; v_call: TRBV27; cdr3_aa: CASSLMREHGELFF; cdr3_nt: TGTGCCAGCAGTTTGATGCGGGAGCACGGGGAGCTGTTTTTT
d_call: NA; j_call: TRBJ2-1; clone_size: NA; v_call: TRBV19; cdr3_aa: CASSTLTGVNEQFF; cdr3_nt: TGTGCCAGTAGTACCTTGACAGGTGTCAATGAGCAGTTCTTC
d_call: TRBD2; j_call: TRBJ2-1; clone_size: few; v_call: TRBV27; cdr3_aa: CASSWLAGEGNEQFF; cdr3_nt: TGTGCCAGCAGTTGGCTAGCGGGAGAGGGCAATGAGCAGTTCTTC
d_call: NA; j_call: TRBJ2-5; clone_size: NA; v_call: TRBV24-1; cdr3_aa: CATSAAGHLLNF; cdr3_nt: TGTGCCACCAGTGCCGCGGGACATTTGTTGAACTTC
d_call: TRBD1; j_call: TRBJ2-2; clone_size: few; v_call: TRBV20-1; cdr3_aa: CSARDQGKGADTGELFF; cdr3_nt: TGCAGTGCTAGAGATCAGGGGAAGGGGGCCGACACCGGGGAGCTGTTTTTT
d_call: TRBD2; j_call: TRBJ2-1; clone_size: NA; v_call: TRBV9; cdr3_aa: CASSTRGGSYNEQFF; cdr3_nt: TGTGCCAGCAGCACCCGGGGGGGGTCCTACAATGAGCAGTTCTTC
d_call: NA; j_call: TRBJ2-3; clone_size: few; v_call: TRBV3-1; cdr3_aa: CASSHGTVGADTQYF; cdr3_nt: TGTGCCAGCAGCCACGGGACGGTGGGCGCAGATACGCAGTATTTT
d_call: NA; j_call: TRBJ1-1; clone_size: few; v_call: TRBV11-2; cdr3_aa: CASSPHPGTTHTEAFF; cdr3_nt: TGTGCCAGCAGCCCCCACCCCGGGACAACTCACACTGAAGCTTTCTTT
d_call: NA; j_call: TRBJ1-4; clone_size: NA; v_call: TRBV5-1; cdr3_aa: CASRPGVATNEKLFF; cdr3_nt: TGCGCCAGCAGACCGGGAGTTGCAACTAATGAAAAACTGTTTTTT
d_call: NA; j_call: TRBJ1-2; clone_size: NA; v_call: TRBV20-1; cdr3_aa: CSAAPGDVSGYTF; cdr3_nt: TGCAGTGCTGCACCGGGGGACGTTTCGGGCTACACCTTC
d_call: NA; j_call: TRBJ2-2; clone_size: few; v_call: TRBV24-1; cdr3_aa: CATSDTAGGTGELFF; cdr3_nt: TGTGCCACCAGTGACACGGCAGGAGGGACCGGGGAGCTGTTTTTT
d_call: TRBD2; j_call: TRBJ2-3; clone_size: many; v_call: TRBV12-5; cdr3_aa: CASGLAGLESSDTQYF; cdr3_nt: TGTGCTAGTGGTTTGGCAGGACTAGAAAGTTCCGATACGCAGTATTTT
d_call: TRBD1; j_call: TRBJ2-3; clone_size: many; v_call: TRBV29-1; cdr3_aa: CSVVTGQMADTQYF; cdr3_nt: TGCAGCGTTGTGACAGGGCAGATGGCAGATACGCAGTATTTT
d_call: NA; j_call: TRBJ2-7; clone_size: many; v_call: TRBV2; cdr3_aa: CASSELGRTYEQYF; cdr3_nt: TGTGCCAGCAGTGAACTCGGCAGAACCTACGAGCAGTACTTC
d_call: TRBD2; j_call: TRBJ2-1; clone_size: few; v_call: TRBV27; cdr3_aa: CASSYLAGVVGNEQFF; cdr3_nt: TGTGCCAGCAGTTATCTAGCGGGAGTGGTAGGCAATGAGCAGTTCTTC
d_call: NA; j_call: TRBJ1-1; clone_size: NA; v_call: TRBV20-1; cdr3_aa: CSARDPVGEAFF; cdr3_nt: TGCAGTGCTAGAGATCCGGTGGGTGAAGCTTTCTTT
d_call: TRBD1; j_call: TRBJ2-7; clone_size: NA; v_call: TRBV6-2/TRBV6-3; cdr3_aa: CASSIEPGQHYEQYF; cdr3_nt: TGTGCCAGCAGTATTGAACCGGGACAGCACTACGAGCAGTACTTC
d_call: TRBD2; j_call: TRBJ2-2; clone_size: few; v_call: TRBV6-1; cdr3_aa: CASSNRGLAGEWTGELFF; cdr3_nt: TGTGCCAGCAGTAACAGGGGACTAGCGGGAGAATGGACCGGGGAGCTGTTTTTT
d_call: NA; j_call: TRBJ2-3; clone_size: NA; v_call: TRBV7-9; cdr3_aa: CASSSWTNLLTDTQYF; cdr3_nt: TGTGCCAGCAGCTCTTGGACTAACCTACTCACAGATACGCAGTATTTT
d_call: TRBD1; j_call: TRBJ2-7; clone_size: NA; v_call: TRBV11-2; cdr3_aa: CASSLRTGQSYEQYF; cdr3_nt: TGTGCCAGCAGCTTACGGACAGGCCAGAGCTACGAGCAGTACTTC
d_call: TRBD2; j_call: TRBJ2-1; clone_size: few; v_call: TRBV5-5; cdr3_aa: CASSKGLANLRNEQFF; cdr3_nt: TGTGCCAGCAGCAAAGGACTAGCGAACCTCCGCAATGAGCAGTTCTTC
d_call: TRBD2; j_call: TRBJ2-3; clone_size: few; v_call: TRBV4-2; cdr3_aa: CASSQTTGGSGITDTQYF; cdr3_nt: TGTGCCAGCAGCCAAACGACTGGAGGTAGCGGGATCACAGATACGCAGTATTTT
d_call: TRBD2; j_call: TRBJ2-2; clone_size: NA; v_call: TRBV7-6; cdr3_aa: CASSLVTSGSAGELFF; cdr3_nt: TGTGCCAGCAGCTTAGTGACTAGCGGGAGTGCCGGGGAGCTGTTTTTT
d_call: TRBD2; j_call: TRBJ2-3; clone_size: few; v_call: TRBV20-1; cdr3_aa: CSASGGSYTDTQYF; cdr3_nt: TGCAGTGCTAGCGGCGGGAGTTACACAGATACGCAGTATTTT
d_call: TRBD2; j_call: TRBJ2-5; clone_size: NA; v_call: TRBV20-1; cdr3_aa: CSARDRSGLAGGGETQYF; cdr3_nt: TGCAGTGCTAGAGATAGGTCGGGACTAGCGGGAGGTGGGGAGACCCAGTACTTC
d_call: NA; j_call: TRBJ2-1; clone_size: few; v_call: TRBV13; cdr3_aa: CASTEGGNEQFF; cdr3_nt: TGTGCCAGCACCGAGGGGGGGAATGAGCAGTTCTTC
d_call: NA; j_call: TRBJ1-1; clone_size: few; v_call: TRBV29-1; cdr3_aa: CSGWGGPVGTEAFF; cdr3_nt: TGCAGCGGATGGGGTGGTCCTGTGGGCACTGAAGCTTTCTTT
d_call: TRBD1; j_call: TRBJ2-5; clone_size: many; v_call: TRBV7-6; cdr3_aa: CASSSQLRDRGGTQYF; cdr3_nt: TGTGCCAGCAGCTCACAACTCCGGGACAGGGGAGGGACCCAGTACTTC
d_call: NA; j_call: TRBJ2-3; clone_size: NA; v_call: TRBV7-2; cdr3_aa: CASSPDDGASTDTQYF; cdr3_nt: TGTGCCAGCAGCCCTGATGACGGAGCTAGCACAGATACGCAGTATTTT
d_call: NA; j_call: TRBJ2-7; clone_size: many; v_call: TRBV2; cdr3_aa: CASTYSYEQYF; cdr3_nt: TGTGCCAGCACCTACAGCTACGAGCAGTACTTC
d_call: TRBD1; j_call: TRBJ2-1; clone_size: few; v_call: TRBV10-3; cdr3_aa: CASTPGQGRNEQFF; cdr3_nt: TGTGCCAGCACGCCGGGACAGGGGAGAAATGAGCAGTTCTTC
d_call: TRBD1; j_call: TRBJ2-1; clone_size: few; v_call: TRBV9; cdr3_aa: CASRDDRDGDNEQFF; cdr3_nt: TGTGCCAGCAGAGATGACAGGGACGGTGATAATGAGCAGTTCTTC
d_call: NA; j_call: TRBJ2-7; clone_size: NA; v_call: TRBV9; cdr3_aa: CASSASGTVSYEQYF; cdr3_nt: TGTGCCAGCAGCGCCAGCGGGACAGTCTCCTACGAGCAGTACTTC